The TCR beta chain described here comes from a study of T cells in tumors and immune-related adverse events. TCRdb keeps only in-frame clones here, not all; method: immunoSEQ multiplex PCR. The sample lists about 22,000 clones; 90% to 95% were seen once. The V and J ends lost 0 bases and 6 bases, in that order; junction bases with no gene match: 3. The germline gives CDR1 SGDLS, CDR2 YYNGEE. CDR3 length equals 13 residues. The chain carries TRBV9 and TRBJ2-7; 7 positions match TRBD1. The specimen comprised lymph node tissue, sampled from a patient treated with anti-PD-1 therapy. The clonotype comes from a female donor with metastatic renal cell carcinoma. CDR3 region: CASSVVSGGEQYF. CDR3 sequence (DNA): TGTGCCAGCAGCGTAGTTTCAGGGGGCGAGCAGTACTTC.